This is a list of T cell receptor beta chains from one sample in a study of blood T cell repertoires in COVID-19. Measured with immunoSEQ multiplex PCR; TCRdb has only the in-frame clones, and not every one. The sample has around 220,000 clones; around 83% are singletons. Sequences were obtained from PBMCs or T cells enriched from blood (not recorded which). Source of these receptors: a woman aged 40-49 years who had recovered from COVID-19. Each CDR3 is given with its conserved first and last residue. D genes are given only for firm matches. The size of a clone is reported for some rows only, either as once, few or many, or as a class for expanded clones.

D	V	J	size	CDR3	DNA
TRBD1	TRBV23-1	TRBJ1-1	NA	CASSLDRGRGEAFF	TGCGCCAGCAGCCTAGACAGGGGCAGGGGTGAAGCTTTCTTT
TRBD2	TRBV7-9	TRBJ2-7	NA	CASNSAGVYEQYF	TGTGCCAGCAACTCGGCGGGAGTGTACGAGCAGTACTTC
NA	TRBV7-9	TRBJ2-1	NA	CASSLAGSYNEQFF	TGTGCCAGCAGCTTGGCGGGATCCTACAATGAGCAGTTCTTC
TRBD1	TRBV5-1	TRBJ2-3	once	CASSLGGPSTDTQYF	TGCGCCAGCAGCTTAGGGGGCCCTAGCACAGATACGCAGTATTTT
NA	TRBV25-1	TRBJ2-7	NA	CASSGGDEQYF	TGTGCCAGCAGTGGGGGAGACGAGCAGTACTTC
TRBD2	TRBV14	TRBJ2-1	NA	CASSQGASGRARSYNEQFF	TGTGCCAGCAGCCAAGGGGCTAGCGGGAGGGCCAGATCCTACAATGAGCAGTTCTTC
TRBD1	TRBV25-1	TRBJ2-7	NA	CASSGDRGYEQYF	TGTGCCAGCAGTGGGGACAGGGGCTACGAGCAGTACTTC
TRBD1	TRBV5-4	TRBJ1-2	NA	CASSLGQGYYGYTF	TGTGCCAGCAGCTTGGGACAGGGATACTATGGCTACACCTTC
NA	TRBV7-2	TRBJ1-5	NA	CASSLVQGQPQHF	TGTGCCAGCAGCTTAGTGCAGGGTCAGCCCCAGCATTTT
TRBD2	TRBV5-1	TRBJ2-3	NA	CASSLAGGSTDTQYF	TGCGCCAGCAGCTTAGCGGGAGGGAGCACAGATACGCAGTATTTT
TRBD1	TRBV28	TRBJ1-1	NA	CASSLRTGEDTEAFF	TGTGCCAGCAGCCTCAGGACAGGGGAGGACACTGAAGCTTTCTTT
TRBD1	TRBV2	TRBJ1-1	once	CASSVSDRRYTEAFF	TGTGCCAGCAGTGTATCGGACAGGCGTTACACTGAAGCTTTCTTT
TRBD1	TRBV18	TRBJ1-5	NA	CASSPGQAGQPQHF	TGTGCCAGCTCGCCGGGACAGGCGGGACAGCCCCAGCATTTT
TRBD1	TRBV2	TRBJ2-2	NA	CASTNTGGPGELFF	TGTGCCAGCACAAACACAGGGGGACCCGGGGAGCTGTTTTTT
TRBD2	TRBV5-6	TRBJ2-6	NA	CASSLAWGAGESGANVLTF	TGTGCCAGCAGCTTGGCCTGGGGAGCGGGAGAGTCTGGGGCCAACGTCCTGACTTTC
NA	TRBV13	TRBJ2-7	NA	CASSLQAYEQYF	TGTGCCAGCAGTCTACAGGCCTACGAGCAGTACTTC
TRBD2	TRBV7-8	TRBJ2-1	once	CATGLAPNNEQFF	TGTGCCACGGGACTAGCGCCGAACAATGAGCAGTTCTTC
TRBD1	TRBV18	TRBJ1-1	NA	CASSPGGARTEAFF	TGTGCCAGCTCCCCAGGGGGGGCGCGGACTGAAGCTTTCTTT
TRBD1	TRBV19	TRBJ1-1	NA	CASRSGGVNTEAFF	TGTGCCAGTAGATCAGGGGGTGTGAACACTGAAGCTTTCTTT
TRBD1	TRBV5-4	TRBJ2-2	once	CASSTEQGRNTGELFF	TGTGCCAGCAGCACCGAACAGGGGCGGAACACCGGGGAGCTGTTTTTT
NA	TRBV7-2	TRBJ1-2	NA	CASSRTVANYGYTF	TGTGCCAGCAGCCGGACAGTAGCTAACTATGGCTACACCTTC
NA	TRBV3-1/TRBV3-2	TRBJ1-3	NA	CASSLGAGNGNTIYF	TGTGCCAGCAGCCTAGGTGCGGGGAACGGAAACACCATATATTTT
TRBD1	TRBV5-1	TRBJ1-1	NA	CASSPLPGTGGRTEAFF	TGCGCCAGCAGCCCCCTGCCCGGGACAGGGGGGAGGACTGAAGCTTTCTTT
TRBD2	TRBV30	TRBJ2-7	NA	CAWSSKLAGGPREQYF	TGTGCCTGGAGTTCCAAACTAGCGGGAGGGCCGAGGGAGCAGTACTTC